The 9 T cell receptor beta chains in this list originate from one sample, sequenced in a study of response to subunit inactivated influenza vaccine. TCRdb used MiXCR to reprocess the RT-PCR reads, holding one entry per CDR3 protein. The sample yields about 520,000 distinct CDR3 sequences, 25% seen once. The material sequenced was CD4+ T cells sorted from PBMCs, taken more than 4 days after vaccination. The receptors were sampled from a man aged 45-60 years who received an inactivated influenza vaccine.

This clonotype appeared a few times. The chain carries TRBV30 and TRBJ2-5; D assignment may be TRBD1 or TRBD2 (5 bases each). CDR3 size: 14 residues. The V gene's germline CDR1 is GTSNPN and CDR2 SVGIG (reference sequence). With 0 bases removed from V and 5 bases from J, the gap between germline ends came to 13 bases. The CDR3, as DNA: TGTGCCTGGAGTGTACTGGGGGTGGGGGAGACCCAGTACTTC. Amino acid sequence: CAWSVLGVGETQYF.

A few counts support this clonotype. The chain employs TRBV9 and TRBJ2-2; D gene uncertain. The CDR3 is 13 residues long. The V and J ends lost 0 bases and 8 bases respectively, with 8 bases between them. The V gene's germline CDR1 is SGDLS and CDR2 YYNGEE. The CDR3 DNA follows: TGTGCCAGCAGCGTAGGCCAGAGGGGGGAGCTGTTTTTT. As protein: CASSVGQRGELFF.

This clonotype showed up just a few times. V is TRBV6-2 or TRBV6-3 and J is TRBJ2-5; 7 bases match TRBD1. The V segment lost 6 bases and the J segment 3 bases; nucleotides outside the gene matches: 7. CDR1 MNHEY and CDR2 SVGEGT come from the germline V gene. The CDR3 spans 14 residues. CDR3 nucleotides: TGTGCCAGCAGCGTCGGGACAGTAGAAGAGACCCAGTACTTC. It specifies CASSVGTVEETQYF.

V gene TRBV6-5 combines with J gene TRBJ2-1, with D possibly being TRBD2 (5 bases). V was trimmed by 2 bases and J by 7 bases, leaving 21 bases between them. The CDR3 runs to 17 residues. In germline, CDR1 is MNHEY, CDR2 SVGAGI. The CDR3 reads CASSYTLQRKRENEQFF. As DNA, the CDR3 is TGTGCCAGCAGTTACACGTTGCAGCGAAAAAGGGAGAATGAGCAGTTCTTC.

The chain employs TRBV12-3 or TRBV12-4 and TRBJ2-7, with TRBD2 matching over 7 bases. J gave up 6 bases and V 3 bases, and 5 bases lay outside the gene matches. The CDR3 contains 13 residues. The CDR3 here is CASSFRGGSEQYF. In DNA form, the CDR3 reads TGTGCCAGCAGTTTCCGCGGGGGTAGCGAGCAGTACTTC.

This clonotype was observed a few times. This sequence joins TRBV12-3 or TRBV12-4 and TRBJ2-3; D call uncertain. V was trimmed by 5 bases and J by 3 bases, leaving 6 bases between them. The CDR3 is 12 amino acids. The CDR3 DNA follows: TGTGCCAGCAGTATCGGGACAGATACGCAGTATTTT. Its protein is CASSIGTDTQYF.

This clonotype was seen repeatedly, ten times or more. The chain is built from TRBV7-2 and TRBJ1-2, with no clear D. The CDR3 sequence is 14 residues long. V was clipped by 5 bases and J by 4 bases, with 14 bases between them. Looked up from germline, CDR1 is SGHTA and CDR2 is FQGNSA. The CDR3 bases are TGTGCCAGCAGCATCACTAGGCTCACCTATGGCTACACCTTC. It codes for CASSITRLTYGYTF.

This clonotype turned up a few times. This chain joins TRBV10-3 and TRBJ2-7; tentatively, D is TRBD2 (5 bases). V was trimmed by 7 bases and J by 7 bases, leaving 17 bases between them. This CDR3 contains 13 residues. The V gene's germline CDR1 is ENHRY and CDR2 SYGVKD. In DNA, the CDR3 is TGTGCCATCACCCCACGGGAATCAGGAGAGCAGTACTTC. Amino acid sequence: CAITPRESGEQYF.

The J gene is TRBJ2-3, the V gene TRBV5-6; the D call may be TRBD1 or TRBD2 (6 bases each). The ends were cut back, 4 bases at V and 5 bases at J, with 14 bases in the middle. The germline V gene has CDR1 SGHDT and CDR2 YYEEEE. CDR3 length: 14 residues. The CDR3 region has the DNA TGTGCCAGCAGCGTTGGGGGGCCCGGAGATACGCAGTATTTT. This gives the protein CASSVGGPGDTQYF.